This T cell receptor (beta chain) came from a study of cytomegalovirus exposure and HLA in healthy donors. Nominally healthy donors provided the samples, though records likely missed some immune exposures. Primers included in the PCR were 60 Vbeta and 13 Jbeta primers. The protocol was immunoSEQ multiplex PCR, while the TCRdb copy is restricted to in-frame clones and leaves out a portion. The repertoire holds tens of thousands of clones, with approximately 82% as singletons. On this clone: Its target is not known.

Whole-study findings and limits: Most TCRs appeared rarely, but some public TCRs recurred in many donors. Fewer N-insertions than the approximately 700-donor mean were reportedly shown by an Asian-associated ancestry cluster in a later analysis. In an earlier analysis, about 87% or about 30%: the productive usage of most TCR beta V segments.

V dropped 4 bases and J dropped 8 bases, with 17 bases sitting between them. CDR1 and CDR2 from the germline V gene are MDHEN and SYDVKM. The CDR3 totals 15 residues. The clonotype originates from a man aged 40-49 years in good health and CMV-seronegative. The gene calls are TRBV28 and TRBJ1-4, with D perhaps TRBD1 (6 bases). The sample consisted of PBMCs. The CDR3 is CASSSSGQGREKLFF. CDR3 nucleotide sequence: TGTGCCAGCAGTTCATCTGGGCAGGGGCGGGAAAAACTGTTTTTT.